This T cell receptor (beta chain) originates from a study of cytomegalovirus exposure and HLA in healthy donors. Study details: A prior study identified 117 million unique TCR beta sequences from about 179 million T cells.

13 Jbeta primers and 60 Vbeta primers were used for the PCR. Using immunoSEQ multiplex PCR, the repertoire was profiled, and TCRdb retains in-frame clones only, with some absent. The ten top clones account for roughly 5%, within a sample of 65,000 to 95,000 clones. Germline-derived CDR1 and CDR2 are SGHRS and YFSETQ. This CDR3 spans 15 amino acids. V lost 0 bases, J lost 0 bases, and 1 base stayed unmatched. The study, taken as a whole, reports: With later analysis, a missense DCLRE1C variant became linked to TCR beta V- and J-gene trimming. Highly shared sequence variants in one cluster were likely a sequencing artifact.

Points on this clone: Its antigen remains unknown.

The donors were healthy bone marrow donors. Sample: PBMCs. The chain has TRBV5-1 and TRBJ2-7; TRBD2 agrees at 9 bases. The origin of this receptor is a man between 25 and 39 years old in good health and CMV-seronegative. The CDR3 reads CASSLGLAVSYEQYF. DNA of the CDR3: TGCGCCAGCAGCTTGGGACTAGCGGTCTCCTACGAGCAGTACTTC.